The clone carrying this T cell receptor beta chain occurred once. CDR3 length equals 17 residues. Germline CDR1 is MGHRA and CDR2 is YSYEKL. V dropped 3 bases and J dropped 0; count of bases not matched to a gene: 7. The sample is drawn from a study of T cells in Graves' hyperthyroidism and ophthalmopathy. RNA transcripts gave rise to amplified TCR beta CDR3 regions. When the TCR CDR3 underwent first-round RT-PCR, the HTBI primer set was used. From the multiplex PCR reads, TCRdb called clonotypes with MiXCR, one entry per CDR3 protein. This table has 600,000 to 750,000 distinct CDR3 sequences, around 15% appearing once.

V and J are TRBV4-1 and TRBJ2-1; TRBD2 agrees at 8 bases. The sample taken for sequencing was blood. The receptor was isolated from a man aged 50-60 years with Graves' hyperthyroidism. The CDR3 coding sequence is TGCGCCAGCAGCCACGACGACAGCGGGAGCTCCTACAATGAGCAGTTCTTC. Translation: CASSHDDSGSSYNEQFF.